The clone carrying this T cell receptor beta chain was observed a few times. Its target is not known. It was cDNA, reverse transcribed from extracted RNA, that served as the sequencing template. Sequencing used immunoSEQ multiplex PCR; TCRdb keeps in-frame clones, though not all of them. The table includes around 140,000 clones, about nine tenths detected once. This sample stems from a study of CD8+ T cells in alopecia areata. Across the study: Treated patients were dosed with oral tofacitinib, taking 5 to 10 mg twice daily. Study observations and caveats: Scalp sample data also include resident alphabeta T cells from normal skin. More clonal than normal scalp was lesional scalp, particularly alopecia totalis/universalis.

The CDR3 totals 16 residues. The V segment lost 4 bases and the J segment 9 bases; nucleotides outside the gene matches: 11. CDR1 is SGHRS and CDR2 is YFSETQ in the germline V gene. From PBMCs, CD4+ and CD8+ T cells were sorted. The sample was CD8+ T cells sorted from blood, taken at week 0. The sequence was collected from a human donor with alopecia areata. V gene TRBV5-1 combines with J gene TRBJ2-1; the match to TRBD2 covers 12 bases. The CDR3 loop reads CASSEVTSGSGVEQFF. Written as DNA, the CDR3 is TGCGCCAGCAGCGAGGTGACTAGCGGGAGTGGGGTTGAGCAGTTCTTC.